The subject of this entry is one T cell receptor beta chain. Antigen: not known. The identical CDR3 is also encoded by other nucleotide sequences in the sample. Profiled with immunoSEQ multiplex PCR; TCRdb holds only in-frame clones, not every one. The profile covers a few million clones, with around 94% appearing a single time and about 0.13% taken by the ten largest. Trimming took off 1 base at V and 5 bases at J, with 6 bases between the two ends. The CDR3 spans 12 residues. CDR1 MDHEN and CDR2 SYDVKM come from the germline V gene. CD4+ cells yielded CD45RA+ naive and CD45RA-negative memory subsets. This sample is drawn from a study of shared clonotypes between healthy human individuals. Study findings and constraints: Sampling involved blood alone; tissue repertoires likely differ. The small donor group covered limited genetic and exposure diversity.

The rearrangement joins TRBV28 to TRBJ2-7; D not certain. Sequenced sample: naive CD4+ T cells sorted from blood. Subset noted: CD45RA+ positively selected. The TCR originated in a man in his late teens or twenties in good health. The CDR3 loop is CASSLSLNEQYF. The DNA of the CDR3 is TGTGCCAGCAGTTTATCTCTGAACGAGCAGTACTTC.